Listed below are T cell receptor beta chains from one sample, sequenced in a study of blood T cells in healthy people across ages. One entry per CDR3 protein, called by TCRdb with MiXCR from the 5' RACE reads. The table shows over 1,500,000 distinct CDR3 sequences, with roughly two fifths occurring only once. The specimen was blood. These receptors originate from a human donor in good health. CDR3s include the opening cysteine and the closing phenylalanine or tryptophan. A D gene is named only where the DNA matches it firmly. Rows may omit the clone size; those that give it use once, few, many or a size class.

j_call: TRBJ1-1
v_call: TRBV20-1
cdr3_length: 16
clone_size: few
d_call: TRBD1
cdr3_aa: CSARDRDRDMNTEAFF
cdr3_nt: TGCAGTGCTAGAGATAGGGACAGGGATATGAACACTGAAGCTTTCTTT

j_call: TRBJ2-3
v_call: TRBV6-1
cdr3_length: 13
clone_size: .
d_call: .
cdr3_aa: CASRDVAADTQYF
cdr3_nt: TGTGCCAGCCGGGATGTAGCGGCAGATACGCAGTATTTT

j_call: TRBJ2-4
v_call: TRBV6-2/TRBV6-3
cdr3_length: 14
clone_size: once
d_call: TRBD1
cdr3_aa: CASSYLGTGDIQYF
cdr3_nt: TGTGCCAGCAGTTACCTAGGGACAGGGGACATTCAGTACTTC

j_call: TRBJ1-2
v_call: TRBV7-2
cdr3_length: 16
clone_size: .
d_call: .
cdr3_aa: CASSFLTGPLNYGYTF
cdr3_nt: TGTGCCAGCAGCTTCCTAACAGGGCCACTAAACTATGGCTACACCTTC

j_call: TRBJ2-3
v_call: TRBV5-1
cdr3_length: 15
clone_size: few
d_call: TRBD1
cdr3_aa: CASSWRQGRTDTQYF
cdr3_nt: TGCGCCAGCAGCTGGAGACAGGGGAGGACAGATACGCAGTATTTT

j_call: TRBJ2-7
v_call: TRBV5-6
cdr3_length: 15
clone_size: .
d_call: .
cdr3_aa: CASSSLKDYFYEQYF
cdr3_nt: TGTGCCAGCAGCTCGCTAAAGGACTACTTCTACGAGCAGTACTTC

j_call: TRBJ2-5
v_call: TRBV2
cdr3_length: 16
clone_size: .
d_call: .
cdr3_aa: CASNSPTAFKQETQYF
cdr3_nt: TGTGCCAGCAATTCCCCGACCGCTTTCAAACAAGAGACCCAGTACTTC

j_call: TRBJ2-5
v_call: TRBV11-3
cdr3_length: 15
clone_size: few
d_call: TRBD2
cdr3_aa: CASSSPGGLTETQYF
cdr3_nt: TGTGCCAGCAGCTCGCCGGGGGGTCTGACGGAGACCCAGTACTTC

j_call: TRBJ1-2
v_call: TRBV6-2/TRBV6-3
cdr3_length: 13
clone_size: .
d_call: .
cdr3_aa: CASSYPQLYGYTF
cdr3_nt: TGTGCCAGCAGTTACCCCCAGCTCTATGGCTACACCTTC

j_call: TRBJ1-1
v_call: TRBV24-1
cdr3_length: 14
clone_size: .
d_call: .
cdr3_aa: CATRSSALNTEAFF
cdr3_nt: TGTGCCACCAGGAGCAGTGCTCTGAACACTGAAGCTTTCTTT

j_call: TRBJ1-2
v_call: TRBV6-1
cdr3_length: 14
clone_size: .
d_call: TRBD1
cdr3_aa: CASSEWGQTYGYTF
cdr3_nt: TGTGCCAGCAGTGAATGGGGACAGACCTACGGGTACACCTTC

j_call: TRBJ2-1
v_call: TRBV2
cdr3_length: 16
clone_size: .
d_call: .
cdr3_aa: CASSEVGRGACNEQFF
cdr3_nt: TGTGCCAGCAGTGAAGTAGGCAGGGGAGCCTGCAATGAGCAGTTCTTC

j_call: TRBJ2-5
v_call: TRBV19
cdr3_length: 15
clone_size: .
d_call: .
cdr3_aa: CASSPQGIASETQYF
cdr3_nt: TGTGCCAGTAGTCCACAGGGTATAGCATCAGAGACCCAGTACTTC

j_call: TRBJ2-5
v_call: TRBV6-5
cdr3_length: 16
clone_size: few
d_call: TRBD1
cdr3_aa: CASSPKDRGLEETQYF
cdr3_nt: TGTGCCAGCAGTCCAAAGGACAGGGGGCTAGAAGAGACCCAGTACTTC

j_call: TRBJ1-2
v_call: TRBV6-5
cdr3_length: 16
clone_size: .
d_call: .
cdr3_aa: CASISLGMRNNYGYTF
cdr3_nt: TGTGCCAGCATCTCCCTCGGGATGAGGAATAACTATGGCTACACCTTC

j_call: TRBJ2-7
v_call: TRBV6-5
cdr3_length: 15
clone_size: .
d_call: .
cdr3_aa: CASSTTGGSYNEQYF
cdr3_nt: TGTGCCAGCAGTACGACCGGGGGTTCCTACAATGAGCAGTACTTC

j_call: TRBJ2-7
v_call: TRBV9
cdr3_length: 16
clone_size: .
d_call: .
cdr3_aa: CASSVGRGDPSYEQYF
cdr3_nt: TGTGCCAGCAGCGTAGGAAGGGGGGACCCGAGCTACGAGCAGTACTTC